The T cell receptor (beta chain) under discussion was sequenced for a study of blood T cell repertoires in COVID-19. Study summary: From T cells, B-cell-depleted T cells, or PBMCs came the material, which was cDNA or gDNA.

Trimming cost V 3 bases and J 4 bases, with 10 bases left between them. Looked up from germline, CDR1 is LNHDA and CDR2 is SQIVND (reference sequence). This CDR3 has 13 amino acids. Method: immunoSEQ multiplex PCR; TCRdb's copy keeps in-frame clones and lacks some. The repertoire holds fewer than 300,000 clones, with roughly four fifths as singletons. Participants were aged about 18 to 100 years from about two dozen US areas. Cohort allocation depended upon clinical history that participants reported. Within the 2 weeks before study entry, each person in the exposed group met a COVID-19 case. The clonotype originates from a man aged 40-49 years who had been exposed to COVID-19. The specimen was PBMCs or T cells enriched from blood (not recorded which). The chain combines TRBV19 with TRBJ2-7, with D maybe TRBD2 (6 bases). This chain's CDR3 is CASSIGTAYEQYF. The CDR3 nucleotides are TGTGCCAGTAGTATCGGGACTGCTTACGAGCAGTACTTC.